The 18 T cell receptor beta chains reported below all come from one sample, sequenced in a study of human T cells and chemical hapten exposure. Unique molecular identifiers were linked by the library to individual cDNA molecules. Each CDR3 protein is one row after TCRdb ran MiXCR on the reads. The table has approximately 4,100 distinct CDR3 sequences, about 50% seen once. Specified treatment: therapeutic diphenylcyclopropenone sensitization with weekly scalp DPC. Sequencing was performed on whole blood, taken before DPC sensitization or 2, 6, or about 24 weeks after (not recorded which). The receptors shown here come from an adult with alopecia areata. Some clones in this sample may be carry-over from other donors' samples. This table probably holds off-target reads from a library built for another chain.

Here the CDR3 DNA reads TGCAGTGCTTCGACAGGGTATACCCACGAGCAGTACTTC. Amino acid sequence: CSASTGYTHEQYF. The chain joins TRBV20-1 to TRBJ2-7, with 7 nucleotides matching TRBD1. Trimming cost V 5 bases and J 5 bases; bases outside gene matches: 9. CDR1 and CDR2 from the germline V gene are DFQATT and SNEGSKA (reference sequence). CDR3 length equals 13 residues.

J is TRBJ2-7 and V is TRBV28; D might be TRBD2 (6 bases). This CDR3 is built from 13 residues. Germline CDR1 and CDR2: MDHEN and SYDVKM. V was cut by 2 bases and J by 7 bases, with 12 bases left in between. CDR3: CASSLKLGREQYF. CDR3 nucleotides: TGTGCCAGCAGTTTAAAACTGGGGAGGGAGCAGTACTTC. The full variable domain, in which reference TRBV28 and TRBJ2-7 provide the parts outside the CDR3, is DVKVTQSSRYLVKRTGEKVFLECVQDMDHENMFWYRQDPGLGLRLIYFSYDVKMKEKGDIPEGYSVSREKKERFSLILESASTNQTSMYLCASSLKLGREQYFGPGTRLTVT.

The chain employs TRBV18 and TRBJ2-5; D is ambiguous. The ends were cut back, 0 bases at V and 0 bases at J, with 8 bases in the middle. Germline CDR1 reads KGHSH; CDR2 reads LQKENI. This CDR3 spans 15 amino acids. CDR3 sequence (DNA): TGTGCCAGCTCACCACCGGCCACTTACCAAGAGACCCAGTACTTC. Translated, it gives CASSPPATYQETQYF.

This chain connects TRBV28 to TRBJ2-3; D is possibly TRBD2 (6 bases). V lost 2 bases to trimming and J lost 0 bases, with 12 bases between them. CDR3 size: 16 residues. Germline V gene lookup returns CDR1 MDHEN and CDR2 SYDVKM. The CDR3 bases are TGTGCCAGCAGTTTACCGGGGAGCGGGAGCACAGATACGCAGTATTTT. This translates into CASSLPGSGSTDTQYF.

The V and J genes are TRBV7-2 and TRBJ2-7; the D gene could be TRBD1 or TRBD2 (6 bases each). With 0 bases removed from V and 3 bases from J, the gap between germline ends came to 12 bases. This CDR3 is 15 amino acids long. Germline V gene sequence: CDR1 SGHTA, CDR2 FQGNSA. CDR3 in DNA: TGTGCCAGCAGCTTAGCGCTCGGAGGGGGCTACGAGCAGTACTTC. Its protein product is CASSLALGGGYEQYF.

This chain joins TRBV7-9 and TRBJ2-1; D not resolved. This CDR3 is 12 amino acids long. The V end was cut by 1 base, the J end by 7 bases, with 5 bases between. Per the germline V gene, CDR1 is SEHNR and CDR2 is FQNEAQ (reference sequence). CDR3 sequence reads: CASSLDGNEQFF. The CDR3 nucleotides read TGTGCCAGCAGCTTAGACGGGAATGAGCAGTTCTTC.

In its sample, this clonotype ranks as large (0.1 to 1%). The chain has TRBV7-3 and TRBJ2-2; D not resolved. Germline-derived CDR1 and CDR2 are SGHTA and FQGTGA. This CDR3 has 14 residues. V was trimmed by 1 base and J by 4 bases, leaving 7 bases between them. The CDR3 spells CASSLSGTTGELFF. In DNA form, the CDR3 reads TGTGCCAGCAGCTTAAGCGGAACCACCGGGGAGCTGTTTTTT.

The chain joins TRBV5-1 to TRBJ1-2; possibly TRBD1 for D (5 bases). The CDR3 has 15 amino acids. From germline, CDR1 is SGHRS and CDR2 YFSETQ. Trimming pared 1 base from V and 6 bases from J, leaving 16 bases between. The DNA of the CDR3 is TGCGCCAGCAGCTTGAACCCGGACATTTCTCATGGCTACACCTTC. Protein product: CASSLNPDISHGYTF.

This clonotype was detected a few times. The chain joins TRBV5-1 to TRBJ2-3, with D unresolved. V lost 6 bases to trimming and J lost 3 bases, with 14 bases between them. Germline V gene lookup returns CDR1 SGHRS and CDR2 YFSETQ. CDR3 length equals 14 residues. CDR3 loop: CASKDPQATDTQYF. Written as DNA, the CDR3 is TGCGCCAGCAAGGACCCCCAAGCAACAGATACGCAGTATTTT.

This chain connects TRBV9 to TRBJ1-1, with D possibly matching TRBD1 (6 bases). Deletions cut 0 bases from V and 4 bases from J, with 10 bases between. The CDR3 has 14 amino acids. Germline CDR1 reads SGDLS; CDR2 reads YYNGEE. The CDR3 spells CASSVEGERTEAFF. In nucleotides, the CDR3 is TGTGCCAGCAGCGTAGAGGGGGAACGCACTGAAGCTTTCTTT. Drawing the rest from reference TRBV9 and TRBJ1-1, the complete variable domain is DSGVTQTPKHLITATGQRVTLRCSPRSGDLSVYWYQQSLDQGLQFLIQYYNGEERAKGNILERFSAQQFPDLHSELNLSSLELGDSALYFCASSVEGERTEAFFGQGTRLTVV.

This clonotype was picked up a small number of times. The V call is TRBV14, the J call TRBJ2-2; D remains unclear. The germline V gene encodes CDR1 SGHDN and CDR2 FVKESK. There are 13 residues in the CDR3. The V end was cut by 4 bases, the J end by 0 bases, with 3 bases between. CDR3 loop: CASSRSNTGELFF. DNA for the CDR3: TGTGCCAGCAGCCGATCGAACACCGGGGAGCTGTTTTTT.

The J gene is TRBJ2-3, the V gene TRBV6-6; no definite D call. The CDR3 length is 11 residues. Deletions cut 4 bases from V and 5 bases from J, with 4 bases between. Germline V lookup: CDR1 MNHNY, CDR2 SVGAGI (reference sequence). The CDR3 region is CASSWRDTQYF. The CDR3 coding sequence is TGTGCCAGCAGTTGGCGAGATACGCAGTATTTT.

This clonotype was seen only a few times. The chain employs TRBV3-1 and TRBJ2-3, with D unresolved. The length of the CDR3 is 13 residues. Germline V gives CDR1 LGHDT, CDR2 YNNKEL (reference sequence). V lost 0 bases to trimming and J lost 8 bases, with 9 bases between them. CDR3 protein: CASSQEGSGTQYF. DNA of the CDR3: TGTGCCAGCAGCCAAGAGGGGTCCGGTACGCAGTATTTT.

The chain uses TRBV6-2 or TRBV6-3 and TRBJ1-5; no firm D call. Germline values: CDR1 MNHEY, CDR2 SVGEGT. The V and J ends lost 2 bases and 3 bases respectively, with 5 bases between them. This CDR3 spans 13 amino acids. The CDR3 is CASSYRDNQPQHF. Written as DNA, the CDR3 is TGTGCCAGCAGTTACCGGGACAATCAGCCCCAGCATTTT.

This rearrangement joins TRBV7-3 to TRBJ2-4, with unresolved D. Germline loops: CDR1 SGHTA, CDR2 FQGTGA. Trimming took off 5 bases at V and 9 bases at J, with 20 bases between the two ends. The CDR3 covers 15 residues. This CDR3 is CASSPLPGPSSIQYF. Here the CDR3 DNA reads TGTGCCAGCAGCCCACTACCCGGACCTAGTAGCATTCAGTACTTC.

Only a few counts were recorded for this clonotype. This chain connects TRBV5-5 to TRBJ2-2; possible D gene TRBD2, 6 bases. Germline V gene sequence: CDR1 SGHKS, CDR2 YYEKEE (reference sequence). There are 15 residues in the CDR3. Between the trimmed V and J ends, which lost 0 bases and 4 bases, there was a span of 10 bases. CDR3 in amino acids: CASSLVVGGTGELFF. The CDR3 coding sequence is TGTGCCAGCAGCTTGGTGGTCGGGGGCACCGGGGAGCTGTTTTTT.

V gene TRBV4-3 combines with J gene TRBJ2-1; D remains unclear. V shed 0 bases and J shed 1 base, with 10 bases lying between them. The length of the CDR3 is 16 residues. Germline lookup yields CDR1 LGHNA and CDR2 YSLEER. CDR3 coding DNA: TGCGCCAGCAGCCAAGACTATGGGGAATCCTACAATGAGCAGTTCTTC. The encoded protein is CASSQDYGESYNEQFF.

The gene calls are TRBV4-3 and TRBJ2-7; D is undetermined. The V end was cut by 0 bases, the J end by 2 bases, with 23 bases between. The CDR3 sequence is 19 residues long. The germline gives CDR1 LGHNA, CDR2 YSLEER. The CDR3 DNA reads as TGCGCCAGCAGCCAAGATACGGTGGTCGAGACACATTTACCCTACGAGCAGTACTTC. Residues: CASSQDTVVETHLPYEQYF.